Listed here are 3 T cell receptor beta chains from one sample, sequenced in a study of CD8 T cells in Susac syndrome. Random hexamers were used to reverse transcribe 0.5 to 1 ug of RNA. Via MiXCR, TCRdb re-called the immunoSEQ multiplex PCR reads, giving one row per CDR3 protein. This sample has about 80,000 distinct CDR3 sequences, with over 90% found just once. The specimen was CD8+ T cells from PBMCs. All receptors derive from a human donor in good health.

This chain connects TRBV2 to TRBJ2-6; D remains ambiguous. The germline V and J ends were trimmed by 8 bases and 2 bases, with 4 bases remaining between them. This CDR3 contains 12 residues. The V gene's germline CDR1 is SNHLY and CDR2 FYNNEI. CDR3 sequence: CASLAGANVLTF. CDR3 DNA sequence: TGTGCCAGCTTGGCTGGGGCCAACGTCCTGACTTTC.

The gene calls are TRBV13 and TRBJ2-7; 8 bases match TRBD1. J was trimmed by 6 bases and V by 4 bases; bases with no gene match: 2. The CDR3 has 12 amino acids. Germline loops: CDR1 PRHDT, CDR2 FYEKMQ (reference sequence). The CDR3 here is CASSSTGGEQYF. CDR3 DNA: TGTGCCAGCAGCTCCACAGGGGGCGAGCAGTACTTC.

Here the CDR3 reads CASRIRKEISWLNTEAFF. The CDR3 DNA reads as TGTGCCAGCAGGATACGAAAAGAGATTAGTTGGTTGAACACTGAAGCTTTCTTT. This rearrangement joins TRBV5-4 to TRBJ1-1; D unresolved. V was clipped by 5 bases and J by 0 bases, with 23 bases between them. Germline V gene data show CDR1 as SGHNT and CDR2 as YYREEE (reference sequence). This CDR3 is built from 18 residues.